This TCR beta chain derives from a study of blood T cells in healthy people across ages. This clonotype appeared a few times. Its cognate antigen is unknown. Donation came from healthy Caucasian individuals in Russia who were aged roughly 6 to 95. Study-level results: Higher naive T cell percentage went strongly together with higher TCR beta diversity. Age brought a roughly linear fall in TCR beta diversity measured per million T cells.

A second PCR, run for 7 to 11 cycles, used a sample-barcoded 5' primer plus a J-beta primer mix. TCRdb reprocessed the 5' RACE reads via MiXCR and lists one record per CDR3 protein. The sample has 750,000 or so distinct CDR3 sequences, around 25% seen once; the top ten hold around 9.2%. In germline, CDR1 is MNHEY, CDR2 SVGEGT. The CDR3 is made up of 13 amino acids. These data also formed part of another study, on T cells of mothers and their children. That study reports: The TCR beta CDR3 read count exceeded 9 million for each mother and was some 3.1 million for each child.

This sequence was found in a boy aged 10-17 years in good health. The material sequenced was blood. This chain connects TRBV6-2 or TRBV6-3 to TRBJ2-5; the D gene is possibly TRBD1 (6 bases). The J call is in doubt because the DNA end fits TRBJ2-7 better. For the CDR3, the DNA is TGTGCCAGCAGTTACGCGGACAGCTACGAGCAGTACTTC. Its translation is CASSYADSYEQYF.